Presented here are 25 T cell receptor beta chains from one specimen sequenced in a study. Using its own MiXCR run on the 5' RACE reads, TCRdb lists one record per CDR3 protein. The sample has some 62,000 distinct CDR3 sequences; around 30% are singletons. Sequenced: tumor-infiltrating naive CD4+ T cells sorted from the breast tumor. Subset described: naive CD4+ T cells, CD4+CD45RA+CD25-. The source is a female donor with breast cancer.

J is TRBJ1-1 and V is TRBV6-6; possible D gene TRBD1, 6 bases. Germline V gene lookup returns CDR1 MNHNY and CDR2 SVGAGI (reference sequence). This CDR3 is 14 amino acids long. V was pared by 5 bases and J by 7 bases, with 17 bases between. Here the CDR3 DNA reads TGTGCCAGCAGTACCCAGGGGACTACATTTGAAGCTTTCTTT. This sequence encodes CASSTQGTTFEAFF.

The chain is built from TRBV19 and TRBJ1-4; maybe TRBD1 (5 bases). The CDR3 has 15 amino acids. The V end lost 10 bases, the J end lost 10 bases, and 25 bases lay between the germline ends. Germline values: CDR1 LNHDA, CDR2 SQIVND (reference sequence). The CDR3 nucleotides are TGTGCCACCCATGGGGCAGGACAAAAAAGGGGAAAACTGTTTTTT. This gives the protein CATHGAGQKRGKLFF.

In this sample, this clonotype turned up a few times. The genes are TRBV4-2 and TRBJ1-4; TRBD1 aligns across 9 bases. V lost 0 bases, J lost 7 bases, and 3 bases stayed unmatched. Germline V gene data show CDR1 as LGHNA and CDR2 as YNFKEQ. The CDR3 sequence is 15 residues long. DNA for the CDR3: TGTGCCAGCAGCCAAGATGGGACAGGGCCTGAAAAACTGTTTTTT. As protein: CASSQDGTGPEKLFF.

The chain links TRBV5-1 to TRBJ1-1, with a possible D match to TRBD1 (5 bases). The CDR3 loop spans 13 amino acids. Germline CDR1 reads SGHRS; CDR2 reads YFSETQ. With 4 bases removed from V and 4 bases from J, the gap between germline ends came to 11 bases. This CDR3 reads CASSRVGGTEAFF. The CDR3 region has the DNA TGCGCCAGCAGCCGGGTCGGGGGCACTGAAGCTTTCTTT.

This clonotype was picked up a small number of times. The chain links TRBV6-1 to TRBJ1-4, with 8 bases matching TRBD1. Germline V gene lookup returns CDR1 MNHNS and CDR2 SASEGT. The CDR3 is 13 amino acids. V trimming: 5 bases; J trimming: 8 bases; junction bases outside the gene matches: 4. The chain's CDR3 is CASSRQGREKLFF. The CDR3 DNA reads TGTGCCAGCAGTAGACAGGGGCGAGAAAAACTGTTTTTT.

The chain has TRBV9 and TRBJ2-2; 12 bases are a match to TRBD2. There are 17 residues in the CDR3. In germline, CDR1 is SGDLS, CDR2 YYNGEE. With 2 bases clipped from V and 1 base from J, the junction kept 3 bases outside the gene matches. The CDR3 nucleotides are TGTGCCAGCAGCGTTTCTAGCGGGGGGGTGAACACCGGGGAGCTGTTTTTT. It is translated as CASSVSSGGVNTGELFF.

This chain connects TRBV6-5 to TRBJ1-1; D is unclear. V shed 0 bases and J shed 0 bases, with 14 bases lying between them. The germline V gene has CDR1 MNHEY and CDR2 SVGAGI. CDR3 length equals 17 residues. Written as DNA, the CDR3 is TGTGCCAGCAGTTACTCAGCGAGGGTGGTAGTGAACACTGAAGCTTTCTTT. Amino acids: CASSYSARVVVNTEAFF.

Worth noting for this clonotype: Because the CDR3 is missing its conserved closing phenylalanine or tryptophan, this is likely a read error. The gene calls are TRBV4-1 and TRBJ2-5; 15 bases are a match to TRBD2. V trimming: 3 bases; J trimming: 2 bases; junction bases outside the gene matches: 10. Germline loops: CDR1 MGHRA, CDR2 YSYEKL. The CDR3 covers 19 residues. CDR3 residues: CASSHPGLAGGPGQETQYL. CDR3 DNA: TGCGCCAGCAGCCATCCCGGACTAGCGGGAGGGCCGGGGCAAGAGACCCAGTACCTC.

The chain couples TRBV20-1 to TRBJ2-1; 7 positions match TRBD2. V lost 0 bases and J lost 9; bases outside the gene matches: 11. Germline CDR1 DFQATT, CDR2 SNEGSKA (reference sequence). CDR3 length: 15 amino acids. The CDR3 here is CSAREGGRLTSEQFF. Written as DNA, the CDR3 is TGCAGTGCTAGAGAGGGCGGGAGACTAACATCTGAGCAGTTCTTC.

This clonotype was seen more than once but under ten times. The V call is TRBV11-2, the J call TRBJ2-3; D ambiguous. CDR1 SGHAT and CDR2 FQNNGV come from the germline V gene. Trimming shortened V by 0 bases and J by 6 bases, and 10 bases separated the two germline ends. The CDR3 has 14 residues. CDR3 nucleotides: TGTGCCAGCAGCTTAGAGACCCTAGGGGATACGCAGTATTTT. This encodes CASSLETLGDTQYF.

This clonotype was seen a handful of times. The chain couples TRBV3-1 to TRBJ1-1; no reliable D call. The CDR3 contains 16 residues. Germline V gives CDR1 LGHDT, CDR2 YNNKEL (reference sequence). Trimming took off 4 bases at V and 1 base at J, with 16 bases between the two ends. The CDR3 here is CASSRRGSVSNTEAFF. In DNA, the CDR3 is TGTGCCAGCAGCCGTCGAGGGTCAGTATCGAACACTGAAGCTTTCTTT.

The chain has TRBV5-1 and TRBJ2-5, with D possibly matching TRBD2 (5 bases). V shed 10 bases and J shed 3 bases, with 16 bases lying between them. The CDR3 covers 13 residues. From germline, CDR1 is SGHRS and CDR2 YFSETQ. CDR3 DNA sequence: TGCGCCGGCTATTCGGACTTGAAAGAGACCCAGTACTTC. Translated, it gives CAGYSDLKETQYF.

This clonotype was found a few times. The CDR3 nucleotides are TGTGCCAGCAGTGAGGTGGGGACATTAGCCTACGAGCAGTACTTC. Translated: CASSEVGTLAYEQYF. The chain links TRBV6-1 to TRBJ2-7; a weak D match, TRBD1 (6 bases). V shed 3 bases and J shed 2 bases, with 14 bases lying between them. CDR3 length: 15 residues. The germline CDR1 and CDR2 sequences are MNHNS and SASEGT.

The chain combines TRBV6-6 with TRBJ1-1, with D tentatively TRBD1 (5 bases). Trimming pared 4 bases from V and 1 base from J, leaving 10 bases between. In germline, CDR1 is MNHNY, CDR2 SVGAGI (reference sequence). The CDR3 runs 14 residues. CDR3 loop: CASSLGGRNTEAFF. CDR3 coding DNA: TGTGCCAGCAGTTTGGGGGGTAGGAACACTGAAGCTTTCTTT.

This clonotype appeared once. A read error may account for a junction end that differs from germline. The chain uses TRBV20-1 and TRBJ1-6; D might be TRBD1 (5 bases). In germline, CDR1 is DFQATT, CDR2 SNEGSKA (reference sequence). The CDR3 runs to 15 residues. This CDR3 is CSARAGLAYNPPLHF. The DNA for the CDR3 is TGCAGTGCTAGAGCGGGGCTGGCCTATAATCCACCCCTCCACTTT.

The rearrangement joins TRBV11-2 to TRBJ2-4; D could derive from TRBD1 or TRBD2 (5 bases each). The CDR3 covers 14 residues. Trimming pared 3 bases from V and 6 bases from J, leaving 12 bases between. Germline V lookup: CDR1 SGHAT, CDR2 FQNNGV. CDR3 residues: CASSLGEMGNIQYF. DNA for the CDR3: TGTGCCAGCAGCTTGGGGGAAATGGGAAACATTCAGTACTTC.

Remarks on this clonotype: At one boundary the junction diverges from the germline segment, which might be a read error. The chain couples TRBV20-1 to TRBJ2-3; D could derive from TRBD1 or TRBD2 (6 bases each). CDR3 size: 16 residues. Germline V gene data show CDR1 as DFQATT and CDR2 as SNEGSKA (reference sequence). The CDR3 protein is CSASEGGGRLTGTQYF. The CDR3 coding sequence is TGCAGTGCTAGTGAGGGGGGAGGTAGATTGACAGGTACGCAGTATTTT.

To note about this clonotype: Sequence at one end of the junction differs from germline and may be a read error. The chain combines TRBV5-1 with TRBJ2-1, with D hard to call. The CDR3 contains 13 residues. From germline, CDR1 is SGHRS and CDR2 YFSETQ. CDR3 region: CASNLELVREQFF. In DNA form, the CDR3 reads TGCGCCAGCAACTTGGAATTAGTCCGTGAGCAGTTCTTC.

This clonotype has only a few counts. The chain couples TRBV7-9 to TRBJ2-7, with no clear D. V was clipped by 5 bases and J by 4 bases, with 9 bases between them. Germline loops: CDR1 SEHNR, CDR2 FQNEAQ (reference sequence). This CDR3 has 12 residues. The CDR3 region has the DNA TGTGCCAGCAGCCAAGGGCTTTACGAGCAGTACTTC. Its translation: CASSQGLYEQYF. The entire variable domain, with the rest obtained from reference TRBV7-9 and TRBJ2-7, is as follows: DTGVSQNPRHKITKRGQNVTFRCDPISEHNRLYWYRQTLGQGPEFLTYFQNEAQLEKSRLLSDRFSAERPKGSFSTLEIQRTEQGDSAMYLCASSQGLYEQYFGPGTRLTVT.

V usage is TRBV20-1 and J usage is TRBJ2-3; D not resolved. In germline, CDR1 is DFQATT, CDR2 SNEGSKA (reference sequence). Trimming left V 6 bases short and J 5 bases short, with 6 bases between. The CDR3 extends over 10 amino acids. In nucleotides, the CDR3 is TGCAGTGCCCTTAAAGATACGCAGTATTTT. It translates to CSALKDTQYF.

The sample holds a few counts of this clonotype. This chain connects TRBV6-2 or TRBV6-3 to TRBJ1-5, with 11 bases fitting TRBD1. Per the germline V gene, CDR1 is MNHEY and CDR2 is SVGEGT. The junction had 12 bases not matched to a gene; V was cut back by 6 bases and J by 2 bases. This CDR3 contains 18 residues. This chain's CDR3 is CASRPRGQGAVGNQPQHF. CDR3 nucleotide sequence: TGTGCCAGCAGACCTCGCGGACAGGGGGCTGTTGGCAATCAGCCCCAGCATTTT.

This sequence joins TRBV19 and TRBJ1-1; 7 nucleotides match TRBD1. Germline assignment: CDR1 LNHDA and CDR2 SQIVND (reference sequence). V shed 4 bases and J 10 bases; nucleotides not matched to a gene: 6. The CDR3 spans 12 residues. In DNA, the CDR3 is TGTGCCAGTAGTACTTACAGGGGAATAGCTTTCTTT. Protein sequence: CASSTYRGIAFF.

The chain combines TRBV5-1 with TRBJ2-2; TRBD1 might be the D (5 bases). The CDR3 runs 15 residues. In germline, CDR1 is SGHRS, CDR2 YFSETQ. The V gene lost 0 bases and the J gene lost 0 bases, with 6 bases spanning the gap. CDR3 residues: CASSLVRANTGELFF. The CDR3 DNA is TGCGCCAGCAGCTTGGTCAGGGCGAACACCGGGGAGCTGTTTTTT.

Regarding this clonotype: This likely comes from a read error, as the CDR3 has no conserved phenylalanine or tryptophan at its end. The genes are TRBV9 and TRBJ2-3; D gene uncertain. The V gene's germline CDR1 is SGDLS and CDR2 YYNGEE. V was shortened by 4 bases and J by 2 bases, with 5 bases between the two germline ends. The CDR3 runs 12 residues. Written as DNA, the CDR3 is TGTGCCAGCAGCACCCACACAGATACGCAGTATTCT. This encodes CASSTHTDTQYS.

The V call is TRBV7-3, the J call TRBJ2-5; the D is unclear. Looked up from germline, CDR1 is SGHTA and CDR2 is FQGTGA. Trimming took 1 base from V and 1 from J, leaving 4 bases between them. CDR3 length equals 13 residues. CDR3 DNA: TGTGCCAGCAGCTTAAATAGCCAAGAGACCCAGTACTTC. This codes for CASSLNSQETQYF.